The 23 T cell receptor beta chains listed next were all sequenced from one sample in a study of cytomegalovirus exposure and HLA in healthy donors. Vbeta (60) and Jbeta (13) primers were used in the PCR. Sequencing was performed with immunoSEQ multiplex PCR; in TCRdb, only in-frame clones are kept and a portion is missing. In the table there are a few hundred thousand clones, around 81% of which are singletons. The sequencing sample was made of PBMCs. The receptors come from a woman aged 60 to 75 in good health and CMV-seropositive.

The rearrangement links TRBV19 to TRBJ2-1; a possible D gene is TRBD2 (6 bases). Germline loops: CDR1 LNHDA, CDR2 SQIVND (reference sequence). V lost 6 bases, J lost 4 bases, and 7 bases lay in between. The CDR3 extends over 12 amino acids. In DNA, the CDR3 is TGTGCCAGTAGGGGGGGTTACAATGAGCAGTTCTTC. Protein: CASRGGYNEQFF.

The chain is built from TRBV9 and TRBJ2-2; D possibly corresponds to TRBD1 (6 bases). Per germline, CDR1 SGDLS and CDR2 YYNGEE. CDR3 length: 15 amino acids. V lost 4 bases and J 3 bases, leaving 13 bases between the germline ends. This CDR3 reads CASSLRSGDTGELFF. The CDR3 DNA is TGTGCCAGCAGCCTAAGATCAGGGGACACCGGGGAGCTGTTTTTT.

The V gene is TRBV4-1, the J gene TRBJ2-7; 7 bases agree with TRBD2. Germline V CDR1 and CDR2: MGHRA, YSYEKL. The V gene end was trimmed by 3 bases and the J gene end by 4 bases; junction bases not matched to a gene: 15. The CDR3 extends over 17 amino acids. CDR3 in amino acids: CASSQLRAGLGVYEQYF. The CDR3 nucleotides are TGCGCCAGCAGCCAGCTACGAGCGGGACTGGGAGTGTACGAGCAGTACTTC.

This CDR3 is CASSRQGETQYF. CDR3 DNA sequence: TGTGCCAGCAGCCGACAGGGTGAGACCCAGTACTTC. The gene calls are TRBV27 and TRBJ2-5, with 7 positions matching TRBD1. Trimming cost V 6 bases and J 5 bases; bases outside gene matches: 3. Germline CDR1 is MNHEY and CDR2 is SMNVEV (reference sequence). The CDR3 runs 12 residues.

There are a few counts of this clone. The V gene is TRBV4-1, the J gene TRBJ2-5; TRBD1 agrees at 11 bases. V lost 4 bases, J lost 4 bases, and 8 bases stayed unmatched. The CDR3 consists of 16 residues. Looked up from germline, CDR1 is MGHRA and CDR2 is YSYEKL. The chain's CDR3 is CASSPPAGTGGETQYF. DNA of the CDR3: TGCGCCAGCAGCCCTCCCGCCGGGACAGGGGGAGAGACCCAGTACTTC.

V and J are TRBV7-9 and TRBJ2-3; D is uncertain. Germline assignment: CDR1 SEHNR and CDR2 FQNEAQ (reference sequence). The ends were cut back, 5 bases at V and 4 bases at J, with 4 bases in the middle. This CDR3 has 11 residues. CDR3 protein: CASSTSDTQYF. The CDR3 DNA is TGTGCCAGCAGCACATCAGATACGCAGTATTTT. Variable domain in full (rest from reference TRBV7-9 and TRBJ2-3): DTGVSQNPRHKITKRGQNVTFRCDPISEHNRLYWYRQTLGQGPEFLTYFQNEAQLEKSRLLSDRFSAERPKGSFSTLEIQRTEQGDSAMYLCASSTSDTQYFGPGTRLTVL.

This chain connects TRBV6-5 to TRBJ2-7, with D possibly matching TRBD1 (5 bases). Germline assignment: CDR1 MNHEY and CDR2 SVGAGI. The CDR3 is 14 residues long. Trimming stripped 3 bases from V and 2 bases from J, with 11 bases between. The DNA for the CDR3 is TGTGCCAGCAGTTATTGGCAGGGTCCCTACGAGCAGTACTTC. Translation: CASSYWQGPYEQYF.

V usage is TRBV5-6 and J usage is TRBJ1-1; tentatively, D is TRBD1 (6 bases). The CDR3 loop spans 15 amino acids. Germline values: CDR1 SGHDT, CDR2 YYEEEE. V was clipped by 4 bases and J by 3 bases, with 16 bases between them. CDR3 residues: CASSKYRVEYTEAFF. The CDR3, as DNA: TGTGCCAGCAGCAAATACAGGGTTGAGTACACTGAAGCTTTCTTT.

This chain joins TRBV7-9 and TRBJ2-2; D might be TRBD2 (7 bases). CDR1 is SEHNR, CDR2 FQNEAQ, per germline (reference sequence). V was trimmed by 5 bases and J by 6 bases, leaving 22 bases between them. This CDR3 has 17 residues. CDR3 region: CASSQRGRGRISGELFF. The CDR3 DNA is TGTGCCAGCAGCCAAAGAGGGCGGGGGCGAATCTCCGGGGAGCTGTTTTTT.

On this clone: At one of its ends the junction is not consistent with the germline gene, which may arise from a read error. The chain links TRBV7-9 to TRBJ2-5; no clear D. The CDR3 spans 14 residues. Germline V gives CDR1 SEHNR, CDR2 FQNEAQ (reference sequence). DNA of the CDR3: TGTTCCAGCAGCTTAGTGTTGTCGGGAGAGACCCAGTACTTC. Amino acid sequence: CSSSLVLSGETQYF.

The chain couples TRBV7-2 to TRBJ2-7; 7 nucleotides agree with TRBD2. With 7 bases clipped from V and 3 bases from J, the junction kept 12 bases outside the gene matches. The CDR3 loop spans 15 amino acids. CDR1 is SGHTA, CDR2 FQGNSA, per germline. CDR3 sequence: CASTPGGGRYYEQYF. CDR3 DNA: TGTGCCAGCACCCCGGGGGGAGGGAGATACTACGAGCAGTACTTC.

The V gene is TRBV4-1, the J gene TRBJ1-3; 7 bases map to TRBD1. Looked up from germline, CDR1 is MGHRA and CDR2 is YSYEKL. The CDR3 covers 15 residues. Trimming at V came to 0 bases and at J to 9 bases, leaving 8 bases not matched to a gene. CDR3 coding DNA: TGCGCCAGCAGCCAAGATAGACAGGGAATCGGCACCATATATTTT. Translation gives CASSQDRQGIGTIYF.

The rearrangement joins TRBV5-1 to TRBJ1-2, with D tentatively TRBD1 (6 bases). CDR1 is SGHRS and CDR2 is YFSETQ in the germline V gene. Trimming cost V 0 bases and J 7 bases, with 16 bases left between them. CDR3 length: 15 residues. The DNA for the CDR3 is TGCGCCAGCAGCTTGGAATTGGGACACCGACGTGGCTACACCTTC. The encoded protein is CASSLELGHRRGYTF.

This clone came up once. The chain has TRBV28 and TRBJ2-3; D is perhaps TRBD2 (5 bases). CDR1 is MDHEN, CDR2 SYDVKM, per germline. The CDR3 loop spans 13 amino acids. Deletions cut 9 bases from V and 3 bases from J, with 13 bases between. CDR3 DNA: TGTGCCAGTAAGCGGATGGGAACAGATACGCAGTATTTT. This gives the protein CASKRMGTDTQYF.

The rearrangement uses TRBV19 and TRBJ1-2, with TRBD1 as a possible D gene (6 bases). Germline CDR1 LNHDA, CDR2 SQIVND (reference sequence). Trimming took 2 bases from V and 4 from J, leaving 11 bases between them. This CDR3 has 14 amino acids. The chain's CDR3 is CASSIKGQFYGYTF. CDR3 nucleotides: TGTGCCAGTAGTATAAAAGGACAGTTCTATGGCTACACCTTC. The full variable domain, rest sourced from reference TRBV19 and TRBJ1-2, is DGGITQSPKYLFRKEGQNVTLSCEQNLNHDAMYWYRQDPGQGLRLIYYSQIVNDFQKGDIAEGYSVSREKKESFPLTVTSAQKNPTAFYLCASSIKGQFYGYTFGSGTRLTVV.

The chain recombines TRBV9 with TRBJ2-7; 9 bases match TRBD1. The CDR3 covers 14 residues. Germline trimming cut 4 bases from V and 6 bases from J; bases unmatched to any gene: 8. Per germline, CDR1 SGDLS and CDR2 YYNGEE. The CDR3 is CASSPRQGEGEQYF. In DNA, the CDR3 is TGTGCCAGCAGCCCCCGACAGGGGGAAGGCGAGCAGTACTTC.

V and J are TRBV9 and TRBJ1-2, with TRBD1 matching 7 bases. J lost 1 base, V lost 0 bases, and 6 bases had no gene match. The length of the CDR3 is 16 residues. Germline loops: CDR1 SGDLS, CDR2 YYNGEE. CDR3 sequence (DNA): TGTGCCAGCAGCGTAGGGGGGACAGATTTTAACTATGGCTACACCTTC. Translating it yields CASSVGGTDFNYGYTF.

The chain couples TRBV7-2 to TRBJ2-7, with TRBD2 identical over 9 bases. CDR3 length: 14 amino acids. Germline V CDR1 and CDR2: SGHTA, FQGNSA. The V segment lost 5 bases and the J segment 3 bases; nucleotides outside the gene matches: 5. The CDR3 here is CASSQPSGIYEQYF. In DNA form, the CDR3 reads TGTGCCAGCAGCCAACCTAGCGGGATCTACGAGCAGTACTTC.

The V and J genes are TRBV2 and TRBJ2-7, with TRBD1 matching over 8 bases. The germline gives CDR1 SNHLY, CDR2 FYNNEI. This CDR3 contains 14 residues. The V segment lost 6 bases and the J segment 2 bases; nucleotides outside the gene matches: 6. CDR3 in amino acids: CASRTGAPPYEQYF. The CDR3 coding sequence is TGTGCCAGCAGGACAGGGGCTCCTCCCTACGAGCAGTACTTC.

The chain links TRBV2 to TRBJ2-5; D may be TRBD2 (5 bases). Germline assignment: CDR1 SNHLY and CDR2 FYNNEI. V gave up 4 bases and J gave up 1 base, with 16 bases separating them. The CDR3 runs to 16 residues. The CDR3 DNA is TGTGCCAGCAGTGGAGGGAGCGGACGGTCCCAAGAGACCCAGTACTTC. It codes for CASSGGSGRSQETQYF.

This chain joins TRBV18 and TRBJ1-1; D possibly corresponds to TRBD1 (5 bases). V was trimmed by 5 bases and J by 3 bases, leaving 13 bases between them. The CDR3 is made up of 14 amino acids. The V gene's germline CDR1 is KGHSH and CDR2 LQKENI. CDR3 protein: CASSTMQGDTEAFF. For the CDR3, the DNA is TGTGCCAGCTCAACGATGCAGGGTGACACTGAAGCTTTCTTT.

This clone came up once. The DNA of the CDR3 is TGTGCCAGCAGTCCCCGGGGCTCCTATAATTCACCCCTCCACTTT. Its translation: CASSPRGSYNSPLHF. The V and J genes are TRBV6-6 and TRBJ1-6; D call uncertain. Germline V gene sequence: CDR1 MNHNY, CDR2 SVGAGI (reference sequence). The CDR3 has 15 residues. V shed 5 bases and J shed 0 bases, with 8 bases lying between them.

V is TRBV18 and J is TRBJ2-3; D is uncertain. CDR1 is KGHSH, CDR2 LQKENI, per germline. Trimming cost V 2 bases and J 0 bases, with 9 bases left between them. There are 15 residues in the CDR3. The CDR3 DNA reads TGTGCCAGCTCACCATCAGCCGGGAGCACAGATACGCAGTATTTT. Amino acid sequence: CASSPSAGSTDTQYF.